This paragraph covers one T cell receptor beta chain sequence. Its specificity is not known. Other DNA sequences of this sample code for an identical CDR3. This sample is drawn from a study of T cell responses to AZD1222 COVID-19 vaccine. Regarding the study as a whole: Most donors were white British and more were female, and clonal diversity was possibly underestimated.

Here immunoSEQ multiplex PCR was the method, and the copy in TCRdb shows in-frame clones only, minus some. The table records roughly 150,000 clones, roughly 94% of them present only once. V was clipped by 3 bases and J by 1 base, with 6 bases between them. CDR1 is KGHSH, CDR2 LQKENI, per germline. The CDR3 spans 13 residues. The chain combines TRBV18 with TRBJ1-1, with no clear D. The sequences come from peripheral blood, collected 28 days after the second AZD1222 dose. This clonotype originated in an adult who received the AZD1222 COVID-19 vaccine. The CDR3, as DNA: TGTGCCAGCTCACCCCTGGAGAACACTGAAGCTTTCTTT. Translating gives CASSPLENTEAFF.